Sequencing of this T cell receptor beta chain was carried out in a study of blood T cell repertoires in COVID-19. About the research overall: Whether acute or convalescent, the COVID-19 samples came from the United States, Italy and Spain. PBMCs, B-cell-depleted T cells, or T cells provided the cDNA or gDNA that made up the material.

As handled by the study authors: Nucleated cell counts were estimated from reference gene primer amplification. The method was immunoSEQ multiplex PCR; TCRdb's version includes in-frame clones alone and lacks a portion of them. V, J and clone size are taken as reported in that table, and D and trimming were inferred from the DNA itself. The data contain some 90,000 clones, roughly 89% of them singletons. Germline V gives CDR1 SGHAT, CDR2 FQNNGV. This CDR3 is 15 amino acids long. The J segment lost 2 bases and the V segment lost 5 bases, leaving 4 bases of the junction unmatched. The TCR was taken from a woman over 75 with active COVID-19. The rearrangement links TRBV11-2 to TRBJ2-1, with 9 bases identical to TRBD1. The sequenced sample was peripheral blood. The CDR3 protein is CASSPRTGAYNEQFF. The CDR3 DNA reads TGTGCCAGCAGCCCAAGGACAGGGGCCTACAATGAGCAGTTCTTC.